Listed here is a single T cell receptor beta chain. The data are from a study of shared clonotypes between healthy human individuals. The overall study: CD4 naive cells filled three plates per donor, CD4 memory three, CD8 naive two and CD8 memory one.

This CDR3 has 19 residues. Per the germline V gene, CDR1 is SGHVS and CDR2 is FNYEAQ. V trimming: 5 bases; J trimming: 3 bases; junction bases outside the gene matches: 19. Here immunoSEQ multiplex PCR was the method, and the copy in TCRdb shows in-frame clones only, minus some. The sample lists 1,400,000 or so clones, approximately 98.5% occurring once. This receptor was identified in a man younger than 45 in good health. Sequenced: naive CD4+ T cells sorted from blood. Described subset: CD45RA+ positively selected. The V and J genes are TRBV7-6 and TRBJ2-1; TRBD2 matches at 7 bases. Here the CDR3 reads CASSLPIPVFGLDYNEQFF. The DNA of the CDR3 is TGTGCCAGCAGCCTACCGATCCCGGTCTTTGGACTAGACTACAATGAGCAGTTCTTC.